This T cell receptor beta chain came from a study of cytomegalovirus exposure and HLA in healthy donors. Notes on the study in general: A later analysis revealed that TCR association rates differed between HLA loci, peaking at DRB1 and bottoming out at HLA-C. TCR beta sequences reportedly predicted the HLA-A and HLA-B alleles of most subjects accurately. V- and J-gene trimming of TCR beta was linked (in a later analysis) to a missense DCLRE1C variant. Later, an analysis found that common viral pathogens appeared to be linked with several of the most significant clusters.

The PCR used 60 Vbeta and 13 Jbeta primers. Assay: immunoSEQ multiplex PCR; the TCRdb copy retains only in-frame clones and omits some. The sample includes 130,000 to 150,000 clones, 80% of them seen just once. To note about this clone: Its antigen is as yet unknown.

CDR1 is MGHDK, CDR2 SYGVNS, per germline. The V end lost 2 bases, the J end lost 7 bases, and 15 bases lay between the germline ends. This CDR3 comprises 14 residues. The receptor's source is a man aged 25-40 years in good health and CMV-seronegative. The specimen sequenced was PBMCs. This chain links TRBV25-1 with TRBJ2-7; weak D call: TRBD2 (7 bases). The DNA of the CDR3 is TGTGCCAGCAGTGAAAGGCGGGAGAGGGGGGAGCAGTACTTC. Its protein is CASSERRERGEQYF.